The clone carrying this T cell receptor beta chain was counted a single time. This sample stems from a study of shared clonotypes between healthy human individuals. The CDR3 is 15 amino acids. Some clones are missing from TCRdb's copy, which holds only in-frame ones; the method was immunoSEQ multiplex PCR. The sample includes some 2.1 million clones, 85% to 95% of them seen just once. The chain links TRBV21-1 to TRBJ2-7; the table calls TRBD1, which could not be checked here. TRBV21-1 is a pseudogene locus. Specimen: naive CD4+ T cells sorted from blood. Subset here: CD45RA+ positively selected. The sequence was collected from a man between 18 and 35 years old in good health. The CDR3 region is CASSTLPGQGYEQYF. In nucleotides, the CDR3 is TGTGCCAGCAGCACGCTTCCGGGACAGGGCTACGAGCAGTACTTC.